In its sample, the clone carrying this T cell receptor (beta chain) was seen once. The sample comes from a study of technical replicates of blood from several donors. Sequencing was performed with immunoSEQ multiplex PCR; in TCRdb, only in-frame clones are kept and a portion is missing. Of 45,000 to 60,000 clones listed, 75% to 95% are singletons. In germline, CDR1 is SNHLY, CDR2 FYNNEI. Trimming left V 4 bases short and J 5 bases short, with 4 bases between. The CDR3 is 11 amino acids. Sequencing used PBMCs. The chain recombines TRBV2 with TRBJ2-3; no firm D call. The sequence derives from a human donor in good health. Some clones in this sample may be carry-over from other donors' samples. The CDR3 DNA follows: TGTGCCAGCAGTGCTCGAGATACGCAGTATTTT. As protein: CASSARDTQYF. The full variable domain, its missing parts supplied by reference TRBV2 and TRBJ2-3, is EPEVTQTPSHQVTQMGQEVILRCVPISNHLYFYWYRQILGQKVEFLVSFYNNEISEKSEIFDDQFSVERPDGSNFTLKIRSTKLEDSAMYFCASSARDTQYFGPGTRLTVL.